The 15 T cell receptor beta chains below come from one sample, sequenced in a study of identical twins. One entry per CDR3 protein results from TCRdb running MiXCR on the 5' RACE reads. This table holds around 250,000 distinct CDR3 sequences, roughly 13% found once. These data were likewise used in another study, on yellow fever vaccine responses in identical twins.

The source material was memory (CD45RO+) T cells sorted from blood. The source of these receptors is a woman younger than 35 in good health.

The V gene is TRBV5-1, the J gene TRBJ2-3, with a possible D match to TRBD2 (6 bases). Trimming shortened V by 4 bases and J by 1 base, and 13 bases separated the two germline ends. CDR3 size: 15 residues. From germline, CDR1 is SGHRS and CDR2 YFSETQ. The chain's CDR3 is CASSPRLEGTDTQYF. The CDR3 DNA reads as TGCGCCAGCAGCCCCAGACTAGAGGGCACAGATACGCAGTATTTT. Drawing the rest from reference TRBV5-1 and TRBJ2-3, the complete variable domain is KAGVTQTPRYLIKTRGQQVTLSCSPISGHRSVSWYQQTPGQGLQFLFEYFSETQRNKGNFPGRFSGRQFSNSRSEMNVSTLELGDSALYLCASSPRLEGTDTQYFGPGTRLTVL.

This clonotype has a handful of counts. The chain couples TRBV7-2 to TRBJ2-1; 8 bases agree with TRBD1. The germline V gene has CDR1 SGHTA and CDR2 FQGNSA. V was clipped by 5 bases and J by 6 bases; unmatched bases: 9. The CDR3 is 15 amino acids. CDR3 residues: CASSLDRVIGNEQFF. CDR3 nucleotides: TGTGCCAGCAGCCTGGACAGGGTAATCGGCAATGAGCAGTTCTTC.

This clonotype appeared many times. V and J are TRBV6-1 and TRBJ1-2, with D possibly matching TRBD1 (6 bases). The germline V and J ends were trimmed by 2 bases and 2 bases, with 9 bases remaining between them. This CDR3 has 14 residues. The germline CDR1 and CDR2 sequences are MNHNS and SASEGT. Here the CDR3 reads CASSELQGNYGYTF. In nucleotides, the CDR3 is TGTGCCAGCAGTGAACTACAGGGCAACTATGGCTACACCTTC.

This chain links TRBV6-5 with TRBJ2-1, with D perhaps TRBD1 (7 bases). Germline V CDR1 and CDR2: MNHEY, SVGAGI. The CDR3 is 12 amino acids. The germline V and J ends were trimmed by 8 bases and 9 bases, with 14 bases remaining between them. The CDR3 here is CASQGEVGEQFF. The CDR3 DNA reads as TGTGCCAGCCAGGGGGAGGTTGGTGAGCAGTTCTTC.

The chain has TRBV4-2 and TRBJ2-1; 14 bases are a match to TRBD2. Germline V gene sequence: CDR1 LGHNA, CDR2 YNFKEQ. This CDR3 has 19 residues. V lost 2 bases, J lost 1 base, and 7 bases stayed unmatched. The CDR3 nucleotides read TGTGCCAGCAGCCAATACTCCGGGACTAGCGGGAGTTCCTACAATGAGCAGTTCTTC. Its translation: CASSQYSGTSGSSYNEQFF.

In its sample, this clonotype was seen many times. The genes are TRBV14 and TRBJ2-1; D gene ambiguous. CDR1 and CDR2 (germline): SGHDN, FVKESK. V was cut by 4 bases and J by 12 bases, with 10 bases left in between. This CDR3 has 11 residues. CDR3 bases: TGTGCCAGCAGCCTCTCCTCTCGGCAGTTCTTC. Translating gives CASSLSSRQFF.

This chain connects TRBV20-1 to TRBJ2-7; D is unresolved. The CDR3 extends over 12 amino acids. CDR1 and CDR2 from the germline V gene are DFQATT and SNEGSKA (reference sequence). V was pared by 1 base and J by 6 bases, with 10 bases between. CDR3 bases: TGCAGTGCTAGAGCCGGCAGAACCGAGCAGTACTTC. This sequence encodes CSARAGRTEQYF.

In its sample, this clonotype was seen a few times. The rearrangement joins TRBV7-2 to TRBJ2-1; D remains unclear. This CDR3 is built from 13 residues. V gave up 5 bases and J gave up 1 base, with 6 bases separating them. Germline lookup yields CDR1 SGHTA and CDR2 FQGNSA. CDR3 sequence reads: CASSTQSYNEQFF. The CDR3 DNA reads TGTGCCAGCAGCACCCAATCCTACAATGAGCAGTTCTTC. The full variable domain, with the rest looked up from reference TRBV7-2 and TRBJ2-1, is GAGVSQSPSNKVTEKGKDVELRCDPISGHTALYWYRQSLGQGLEFLIYFQGNSAPDKSGLPSDRFSAERTGGSVSTLTIQRTQQEDSAVYLCASSTQSYNEQFFGPGTRLTVL.

In its sample, this clonotype was seen a few times. V is TRBV30 and J is TRBJ2-1, with D perhaps matching TRBD1 (6 bases). The CDR3 has 14 amino acids. Germline V CDR1 and CDR2: GTSNPN, SVGIG (reference sequence). V was clipped by 2 bases and J by 0 bases, with 8 bases between them. The CDR3 is CAWSTGYSYNEQFF. The CDR3 coding sequence is TGTGCCTGGAGTACAGGGTACTCCTACAATGAGCAGTTCTTC.

This clonotype showed up just a few times. The rearrangement links TRBV27 to TRBJ1-5; the D gene is possibly TRBD1 (6 bases). Trimming stripped 3 bases from V and 5 bases from J, with 14 bases between. This CDR3 has 15 amino acids. Germline V gives CDR1 MNHEY, CDR2 SMNVEV (reference sequence). The CDR3 DNA reads as TGTGCCAGCAGTTTTCAGGGGAAGATCGATCAGCCCCAGCATTTT. This gives the protein CASSFQGKIDQPQHF.

This sequence joins TRBV6-5 and TRBJ2-4; 10 bases agree with TRBD2. The junction had 9 bases not matched to a gene; V was cut back by 0 bases and J by 7 bases. Germline V gene data show CDR1 as MNHEY and CDR2 as SVGAGI. This CDR3 region has 17 residues. CDR3 protein: CASSYSSAGGARNIQYF. In DNA form, the CDR3 reads TGTGCCAGCAGTTACTCCTCAGCGGGGGGGGCTCGGAACATTCAGTACTTC.

V gene TRBV27 combines with J gene TRBJ2-1; D is possibly TRBD1 or TRBD2 (6 bases each). This CDR3 has 14 amino acids. CDR1 and CDR2 from the germline V gene are MNHEY and SMNVEV (reference sequence). Deletions cut 5 bases from V and 4 bases from J, with 12 bases between. Written as DNA, the CDR3 is TGTGCCAGCAGTGTACCGGGGGCGTACAATGAGCAGTTCTTC. Protein sequence: CASSVPGAYNEQFF.

This clonotype was seen only a few times. The chain has TRBV4-1 and TRBJ2-7; D might be TRBD1 (6 bases). CDR1 is MGHRA and CDR2 is YSYEKL in the germline V gene. Between the trimmed V and J ends, which lost 6 bases and 0 bases, there was a span of 12 bases. The CDR3 totals 14 residues. CDR3 residues: CASRTGTHSYEQYF. The CDR3 DNA follows: TGCGCCAGCAGGACCGGGACACACTCCTACGAGCAGTACTTC.

This clonotype came up a few times. The V and J genes are TRBV28 and TRBJ2-5; TRBD2 agrees at 7 bases. Per germline, CDR1 MDHEN and CDR2 SYDVKM. With 3 bases clipped from V and 4 bases from J, the junction kept 11 bases outside the gene matches. This CDR3 region has 16 residues. The CDR3 DNA reads as TGTGCCAGCAGTTTCGGCCAGGCGGGAGTTAGAGAGACCCAGTACTTC. Amino acids: CASSFGQAGVRETQYF.

The V gene is TRBV27, the J gene TRBJ2-7; the D call may be TRBD1 or TRBD2 (6 bases each). This CDR3 has 13 amino acids. V dropped 8 bases and J dropped 5 bases, with 16 bases sitting between them. Germline CDR1 MNHEY, CDR2 SMNVEV (reference sequence). CDR3 amino acids: CASPRRGGHEQYF. CDR3 in DNA: TGTGCCAGCCCCCGCAGGGGAGGACACGAGCAGTACTTC.